These 16 T cell receptor beta chains were sequenced from one sample in a study of cytomegalovirus exposure and HLA in healthy donors. Vbeta (60) and Jbeta (13) primers were used in the PCR. Clones were sequenced by immunoSEQ multiplex PCR, and TCRdb holds only the in-frame ones, with some missing. This table has approximately 170,000 clones, 65% to 90% appearing once. Sequenced: PBMCs. The source of these receptors is a male donor in good health and CMV-seronegative.

The rearrangement uses TRBV10-3 and TRBJ2-6; 9 nucleotides match TRBD2. Germline V CDR1 and CDR2: ENHRY, SYGVKD. V dropped 3 bases and J dropped 2; count of bases not matched to a gene: 8. The CDR3 is 18 amino acids. The CDR3 spells CAISEVRGGLPGANVLTF. CDR3 DNA: TGTGCCATCAGTGAAGTGCGGGGGGGCTTACCTGGGGCCAACGTCCTGACTTTC.

V and J are TRBV18 and TRBJ2-5; D is possibly TRBD1 (5 bases). The CDR3 totals 14 residues. The ends were cut back, 5 bases at V and 5 bases at J, with 15 bases in the middle. Germline assignment: CDR1 KGHSH and CDR2 LQKENI. CDR3 in amino acids: CASSIQGIGETQYF. CDR3 in DNA: TGTGCCAGCTCAATCCAGGGAATTGGGGAGACCCAGTACTTC.

The V call is TRBV7-9, the J call TRBJ1-4; D is possibly TRBD1 (6 bases). The germline V and J ends were trimmed by 10 bases and 5 bases, with 17 bases remaining between them. Per the germline V gene, CDR1 is SEHNR and CDR2 is FQNEAQ (reference sequence). CDR3 size: 14 residues. DNA of the CDR3: TGTGCCATCCGGGAAAACAGGGCGAATGAAAAACTGTTTTTT. Protein: CAIRENRANEKLFF.

With regard to this clone: Different DNA sequences within this sample yield the same CDR3. J is TRBJ2-7 and V is TRBV29-1; 7 nucleotides match TRBD1. The ends lost 3 bases at V and 2 bases at J; junction bases unmatched: 4. Germline assignment: CDR1 SQVTM and CDR2 ANQGSEA. This CDR3 is 13 amino acids long. CDR3 region: CSVEGRGTYEQYF. The CDR3 DNA reads TGCAGCGTTGAGGGCAGGGGGACCTACGAGCAGTACTTC.

This chain joins TRBV5-1 and TRBJ1-1, with 9 bases aligning to TRBD1. The CDR3 contains 13 residues. Germline V CDR1 and CDR2: SGHRS, YFSETQ. Trimming removed 2 bases from V and 8 bases from J; junction bases left unmatched: 4. The CDR3 DNA is TGCGCCAGCAGCTTCCGGGACAGGGAAGAAGCTTTCTTT. It codes for CASSFRDREEAFF. Supplemented by reference TRBV5-1 and TRBJ1-1, the full variable domain reads KAGVTQTPRYLIKTRGQQVTLSCSPISGHRSVSWYQQTPGQGLQFLFEYFSETQRNKGNFPGRFSGRQFSNSRSEMNVSTLELGDSALYLCASSFRDREEAFFGQGTRLTVV.

The gene calls are TRBV5-1 and TRBJ1-2; 10 bases are a match to TRBD1. Germline V gives CDR1 SGHRS, CDR2 YFSETQ. The CDR3 consists of 17 residues. The V and J ends lost 4 bases and 0 bases, in that order; junction bases with no gene match: 9. The CDR3 bases are TGCGCCAGCAGCGACCGGACAGGGGGGTTCTCTAACTATGGCTACACCTTC. It codes for CASSDRTGGFSNYGYTF.

This chain uses TRBV14 with TRBJ2-3, with D unresolved. The V and J ends lost 1 base and 1 base respectively, with 3 bases between them. The CDR3 is 13 residues long. Looked up from germline, CDR1 is SGHDN and CDR2 is FVKESK. CDR3 in amino acids: CASSQAGTDTQYF. Written as DNA, the CDR3 is TGTGCCAGCAGCCAAGCCGGCACAGATACGCAGTATTTT.

The V and J genes are TRBV7-9 and TRBJ2-7; 7 nucleotides line up with TRBD2. The trim removed 4 bases at V and 3 bases at J, leaving 3 bases unmatched. This CDR3 has 13 amino acids. CDR1 and CDR2 (germline): SEHNR, FQNEAQ (reference sequence). CDR3 protein: CASSSGRVYEQYF. In DNA, the CDR3 is TGTGCCAGCAGCTCTGGGAGGGTCTACGAGCAGTACTTC.

This rearrangement joins TRBV5-6 to TRBJ1-1; D might be TRBD1 (6 bases). CDR3 length equals 16 residues. CDR1 is SGHDT and CDR2 is YYEEEE in the germline V gene. The V end was cut by 5 bases, the J end by 0 bases, with 17 bases between. The CDR3 region is CASSRGQLNLNTEAFF. The CDR3 DNA reads as TGTGCCAGCAGTCGTGGACAGCTAAACCTGAACACTGAAGCTTTCTTT.

This sequence joins TRBV6-5 and TRBJ2-5, with 7 nucleotides matching TRBD2. This CDR3 is built from 13 residues. V lost 7 bases and J lost 1; bases outside the gene matches: 3. Germline V gene data show CDR1 as MNHEY and CDR2 as SVGAGI. The CDR3 sequence is CASKTSAQETQYF. CDR3 DNA sequence: TGTGCCAGCAAAACTAGCGCCCAAGAGACCCAGTACTTC.

The count of this clone is one. The chain recombines TRBV11-2 with TRBJ1-1; 8 bases agree with TRBD1. CDR3 size: 14 residues. The J segment lost 7 bases and the V segment lost 5 bases, leaving 9 bases of the junction unmatched. Germline V gene lookup returns CDR1 SGHAT and CDR2 FQNNGV. CDR3 region: CASSQGANSGEAFF. CDR3 nucleotide sequence: TGTGCCAGCAGCCAGGGGGCTAATTCCGGTGAAGCTTTCTTT.

CDR3 nucleotide sequence: TGCGCCAGCAGCCAATTTCGGGGACAGGGGGTCGATGAGCAGTTCTTC. Protein product: CASSQFRGQGVDEQFF. The chain carries TRBV4-3 and TRBJ2-1; TRBD1 agrees at 11 bases. There are 16 residues in the CDR3. J was trimmed by 8 bases and V by 2 bases; bases with no gene match: 8. Germline V gene sequence: CDR1 LGHNA, CDR2 YSLEER.

The CDR3 coding sequence is TGTGCCAGTAGCCGACAGGGCCCCACTGAAGCTTTCTTT. Translated: CASSRQGPTEAFF. The chain links TRBV19 to TRBJ1-1; 7 nucleotides agree with TRBD1. The CDR3 is 13 amino acids. Per germline, CDR1 LNHDA and CDR2 SQIVND (reference sequence). Trimming cost V 6 bases and J 4 bases; bases outside gene matches: 5.

The chain is built from TRBV5-1 and TRBJ2-4, with TRBD2 as a possible D gene (5 bases). The CDR3 consists of 15 residues. In germline, CDR1 is SGHRS, CDR2 YFSETQ. V shed 3 bases and J shed 5 bases, with 15 bases lying between them. The CDR3 region is CASSSLTDGENIQYF. The CDR3 bases are TGCGCCAGCAGCTCCCTAACCGACGGGGAAAACATTCAGTACTTC.

The chain joins TRBV4-1 to TRBJ2-5; D is possibly TRBD2 (7 bases). The CDR3 is 18 residues long. V lost 1 base and J 1 base, leaving 19 bases between the germline ends. Germline CDR1 MGHRA, CDR2 YSYEKL. DNA of the CDR3: TGCGCCAGCAGCCAAGTTAGAAGTCGGGGGGCCCTCCAAGAGACCCAGTACTTC. It translates to CASSQVRSRGALQETQYF.

The chain recombines TRBV7-2 with TRBJ1-5; D ambiguous. Trimming took 2 bases from V and 6 from J, leaving 20 bases between them. The CDR3 consists of 17 residues. Germline CDR1 and CDR2: SGHTA and FQGNSA. This CDR3 reads CASSLFVETGGGQPQHF. The CDR3 DNA reads as TGTGCCAGCAGCTTATTCGTGGAAACCGGTGGAGGTCAGCCCCAGCATTTT.